The following is a T cell receptor (beta chain) sequence with its context. It has no known antigen specificity. No per-base quality is available; no much larger clone lies one base away. The data belong to a study of T-cell memory formation after mild COVID-19 (dated by TCRdb to the early 2020s). With regard to the full study: TCR sequence clusters from the two donors were largely donor specific. Two young, previously healthy adult volunteers made up the cohort, one male and one female. In a couple of donors, T-cell clones that expanded and contracted after mild COVID-19 were followed by sequencing TCRalpha and TCRbeta repertoires longitudinally. Summary of the overall study and its limitations: The second-wave clones that peaked on day 37 were not confirmed to be SARS-CoV-2 specific. From day 15 to 85, contracting clones showed balanced CD4/CD8 phenotypes, whereas a second wave of clones that expanded from day 15 to 37 leaned towards CD4+. The study included only a couple of mild cases, and larger cohorts that include severe cases with pre-infection samples were judged to be necessary. Some responding clones were detected in pre-infection memory, suggesting pre-existing cross-reactive memory T cells joined the SARS-CoV-2 response. Contracting CD4+ clones were located mainly in the CM and EM memory subsets, whereas CD8+ clones were found to be enriched in EMRA.

Ficoll-Paque density gradient centrifugation was the method used to isolate PBMCs. The run used an Illumina NovaSeq 6000. cDNA libraries for TCRalpha and TCRbeta were prepared by 5'RACE using constant-segment primers, with sample barcodes and unique molecular identifiers added. RNA was extracted from every sample with Trizol reagent. Libraries were amplified in two PCR steps, with a second sample barcode and Illumina TruSeq adapters added in the second step. Sequencing of libraries was performed on an Illumina NovaSeq with 2 x 150 bp paired-end reads. On the authors' methods: Demultiplexing of reads and collapsing into UMI-guided consensus sequences were performed with migec v1.2.7. Using mixcr v2.1.11, UMI consensuses were aligned to TRA and TRB V and J templates and then assembled into clonotypes. A clonotype was counted as expanded or contracted only if both edgeR and NoisET called the change significant, with noise models trained on biological replicates. edgeR calls used a false discovery rate-adjusted p below 0.01 and a log2 fold-change threshold of 1. As an exploratory analysis of dynamics, PCA with hierarchical clustering was applied to max-normalized trajectories of the 1000 most abundant clonotypes. Each responding clone was given a CD4 or CD8 phenotype based on the CD4+ and CD8+ repertoires, which had been sequenced separately. TCRdb cleaned the public reads at Q25 with fastp, built clones with MiXCR and kept in-frame beta chains. Each record represents a unique CDR3 protein, reported with the most common genes and DNA among its rows. The authors' filters were not applied to this entry. The sample table holds 40,000 to 55,000 distinct CDR3 sequences, of which around 10% were seen once. The biggest ten clones account for around 26% of the sample.

The CDR3 numbers 16 residues from cysteine through phenylalanine. Only the CDR3 portion is preserved as DNA: 48 bases, with reading frame beginning at the first base. From a lookup of the germline V gene, CDR1 and CDR2 are SGHRS and YFSETQ. V and J are trimmed by 0 bases and 4 bases, and the gene matches miss 8 bases of the junction. The TCR comes from a man between 18 and 29 years old who had mild COVID-19 (a few samples of this study predate the infection). The sample titles of this study are shuffled in the database, so cell type and time point are left out; the donor was told from shared clones. The sequencing input was PBMCs or a T cell subset sorted from them (not recorded which). The rearranged chain carries TRBV5-1 and TRBJ1-1; 8 central nucleotides agree with TRBD1. Here the CDR3 is given as CASSLGHNTGGTEAFF. The DNA sequence is as follows: TGCGCCAGCAGCTTGGGACATAATACAGGGGGCACTGAAGCTTTCTTT.